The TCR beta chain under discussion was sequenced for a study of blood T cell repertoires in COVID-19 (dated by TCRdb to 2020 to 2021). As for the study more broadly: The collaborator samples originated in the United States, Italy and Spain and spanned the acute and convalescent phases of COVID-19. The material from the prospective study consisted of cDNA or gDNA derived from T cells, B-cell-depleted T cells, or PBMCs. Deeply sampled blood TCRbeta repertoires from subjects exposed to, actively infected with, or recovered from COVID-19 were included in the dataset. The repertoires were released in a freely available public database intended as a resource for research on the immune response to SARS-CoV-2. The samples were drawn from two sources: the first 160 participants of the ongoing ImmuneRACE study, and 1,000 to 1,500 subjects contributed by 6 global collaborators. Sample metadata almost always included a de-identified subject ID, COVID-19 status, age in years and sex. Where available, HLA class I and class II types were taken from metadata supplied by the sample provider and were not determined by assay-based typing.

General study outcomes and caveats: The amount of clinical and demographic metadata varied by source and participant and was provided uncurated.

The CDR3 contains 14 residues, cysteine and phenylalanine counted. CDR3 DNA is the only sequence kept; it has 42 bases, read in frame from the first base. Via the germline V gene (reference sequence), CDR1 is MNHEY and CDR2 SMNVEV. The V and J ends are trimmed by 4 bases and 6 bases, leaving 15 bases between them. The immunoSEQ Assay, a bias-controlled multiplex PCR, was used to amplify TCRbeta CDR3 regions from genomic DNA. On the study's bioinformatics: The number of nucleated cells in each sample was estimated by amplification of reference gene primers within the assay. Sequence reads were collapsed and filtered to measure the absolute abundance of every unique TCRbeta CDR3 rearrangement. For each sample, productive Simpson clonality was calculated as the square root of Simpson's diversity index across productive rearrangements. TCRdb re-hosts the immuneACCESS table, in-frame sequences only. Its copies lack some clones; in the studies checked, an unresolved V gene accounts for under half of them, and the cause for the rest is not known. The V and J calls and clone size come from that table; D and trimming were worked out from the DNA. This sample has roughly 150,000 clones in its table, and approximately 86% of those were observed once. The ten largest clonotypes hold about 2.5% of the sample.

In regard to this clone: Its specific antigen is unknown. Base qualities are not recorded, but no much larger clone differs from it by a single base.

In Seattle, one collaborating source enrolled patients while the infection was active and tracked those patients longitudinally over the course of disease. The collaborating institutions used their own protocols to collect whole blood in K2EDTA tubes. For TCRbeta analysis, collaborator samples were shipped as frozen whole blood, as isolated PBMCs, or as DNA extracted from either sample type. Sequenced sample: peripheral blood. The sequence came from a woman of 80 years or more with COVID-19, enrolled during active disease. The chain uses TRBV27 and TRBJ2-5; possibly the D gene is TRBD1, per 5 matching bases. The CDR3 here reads CASSSHAGPQTQYF. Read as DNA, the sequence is TGTGCCAGCAGTTCCCATGCAGGGCCGCAGACCCAGTACTTC.